This TCR beta chain comes out of a study of blood T cells in healthy people across ages. A second 7 to 11 cycle PCR used barcoded and J-beta primers. MiXCR, applied by TCRdb to the 5' RACE reads, yields one record per CDR3 protein. The data hold 800,000 or so distinct CDR3 sequences, with roughly 25% observed a single time. Those donating, healthy Caucasian individuals from Russia, were aged roughly 6 to 100. A minimum of 5 micrograms of total RNA was extracted per sample. This clonotype has only a few counts. Antigen specificity is unknown. General observations from the study: Both higher diversity and more naive CD4+ cells marked long-lived donors when set against aged donors.

The same data also went into a second study, on T cells of mothers and their children. Per that study: Compared with unrelated pairs, related mother-child pairs had slightly higher, non-significant overlap.

The sequence derives from a boy aged 5-17 years in good health. Sequences were obtained from blood.

CDR3 residues: CASSENVATNEKLFF. The CDR3, as DNA: TGTGCCAGCAGCGAAAACGTTGCAACTAATGAAAAACTGTTTTTT. The V gene is TRBV9, the J gene TRBJ1-4; no clear D gene. Germline CDR1 and CDR2: SGDLS and YYNGEE. Trimming pared 3 bases from V and 0 bases from J, leaving 9 bases between. The CDR3 length is 15 residues.